The next 2 T cell receptor beta chains were all read from a single sample in a study of blood T cell repertoires in COVID-19. Method: immunoSEQ multiplex PCR; TCRdb's copy keeps in-frame clones and lacks some. This sample has 470,000 or so clones; nearly 90% occur once, and the top ten carry nearly 2%. Sequencing was done on a sample of PBMCs or T cells enriched from blood (not recorded which). The receptor source for this set is a woman aged 18-29 years with acute COVID-19.

This chain connects TRBV10-1 to TRBJ1-2; 8 nucleotides align to TRBD1. Trimming cost V 4 bases and J 4 bases; bases outside gene matches: 2. The CDR3 totals 13 residues. CDR1 is WNHNN and CDR2 is SYGVQD in the germline V gene (reference sequence). CDR3 sequence reads: CASSVGQGYGYTF. The DNA for the CDR3 is TGCGCCAGCAGTGTTGGACAGGGCTATGGCTACACCTTC.

The chain recombines TRBV11-1 with TRBJ2-3, with 10 bases identical to TRBD2. Per the germline V gene, CDR1 is SGHAT and CDR2 is FQDESV (reference sequence). The CDR3 has 15 amino acids. Trimming removed 5 bases from V and 1 base from J; junction bases left unmatched: 3. CDR3 coding DNA: TGTGCCAGCAGCGGAACTAGCGGGGGCACAGATACGCAGTATTTT. It translates to CASSGTSGGTDTQYF.